This entry lists 6 T cell receptor beta chains sequenced from one sample in a study of CD8 T cells in ankylosing spondylitis (dated by TCRdb to about 2017). The receptor library was made with 5' RACE. The data were produced on an Illumina HiSeq 2500. In-frame beta chains were kept once TCRdb had trimmed the public reads at Q25 with fastp and called clones with MiXCR. Identical CDR3 protein sequences are pooled into one entry, listed with their most common genes and DNA. The sample has roughly 100,000 distinct CDR3 sequences on record, roughly 8.3% of them singletons. In total, the top ten clones hold roughly 9.9% of the sample. The sequencing sample was made of blood, either unsorted or a sorted T cell fraction (not recorded which). These receptors were collected from a male donor with ankylosing spondylitis or in good health (not recorded which).

This clonotype has ten or more counts. This chain links TRBV6-5 with TRBJ1-6; D not resolved. V was pared by 3 bases and J by 7 bases, with 13 bases between. CDR1 is MNHEY, CDR2 SVGAGI, per germline. CDR3 length: 15 amino acids. CDR3 amino acids: CASSYGEWYNSPLHF. The CDR3 DNA reads TGTGCCAGCAGTTATGGGGAATGGTACAATTCACCCCTCCACTTT.

A note on this clonotype: A much larger clone is a single base away; this may be a read error. This chain connects TRBV4-1 to TRBJ2-7, with D unresolved. Germline V gene sequence: CDR1 MGHRA, CDR2 YSYEKL. The CDR3 sequence is 15 residues long. This CDR3 is CASSQARGLSCEQYF. DNA for the CDR3: TGCGCCAGCAGCCAAGCGCGAGGCCTCTCCTGCGAGCAGTACTTC.

This clonotype was counted many times. The rearrangement joins TRBV20-1 to TRBJ1-2; the match to TRBD1 covers 7 bases. Per the germline V gene, CDR1 is DFQATT and CDR2 is SNEGSKA (reference sequence). The V gene end was trimmed by 1 base and the J gene end by 8 bases; junction bases not matched to a gene: 10. The CDR3 has 14 amino acids. CDR3 sequence: CSARGDRALGGYTF. The CDR3 DNA sequence: TGCAGTGCTAGAGGAGACAGGGCGCTGGGAGGCTACACCTTC.

The chain recombines TRBV2 with TRBJ1-1; 7 nucleotides match TRBD1. The CDR3 sequence is 13 residues long. J was trimmed by 7 bases and V by 2 bases; bases with no gene match: 4. Germline V gives CDR1 SNHLY, CDR2 FYNNEI. The CDR3 DNA follows: TGTGCCAGCAGTGAAATAGGGGGCGGTGAAGCTTTCTTT. It encodes CASSEIGGGEAFF.

This clonotype has ten or more counts. This chain uses TRBV20-1 with TRBJ2-1, with D tentatively TRBD1 or TRBD2 (7 bases each). The length of the CDR3 is 12 residues. Germline CDR1 DFQATT, CDR2 SNEGSKA (reference sequence). V was trimmed by 6 bases and J by 14 bases, leaving 20 bases between them. Here the CDR3 DNA reads TGCAGTGCCAAACCAGGGGGGGGTCGGGAGTTCTTC. This sequence encodes CSAKPGGGREFF.

This clonotype was picked up many times. The V gene is TRBV29-1, the J gene TRBJ1-2; weak D call: TRBD1 (5 bases). The CDR3 covers 12 residues. The V end lost 5 bases, the J end lost 4 bases, and 11 bases lay between the germline ends. From germline, CDR1 is SQVTM and CDR2 ANQGSEA. In DNA form, the CDR3 reads TGCAGCGTTACCGACAGTTCCTATGGCTACACCTTC. Translating gives CSVTDSSYGYTF. Together with reference TRBV29-1 and TRBJ1-2, the CDR3 gives the full variable domain: SAVISQKPSRDICQRGTSLTIQCQVDSQVTMMFWYRQQPGQSLTLIATANQGSEATYESGFVIDKFPISRPNLTFSTLTVSNMSPEDSSIYLCSVTDSSYGYTFGSGTRLTVV.